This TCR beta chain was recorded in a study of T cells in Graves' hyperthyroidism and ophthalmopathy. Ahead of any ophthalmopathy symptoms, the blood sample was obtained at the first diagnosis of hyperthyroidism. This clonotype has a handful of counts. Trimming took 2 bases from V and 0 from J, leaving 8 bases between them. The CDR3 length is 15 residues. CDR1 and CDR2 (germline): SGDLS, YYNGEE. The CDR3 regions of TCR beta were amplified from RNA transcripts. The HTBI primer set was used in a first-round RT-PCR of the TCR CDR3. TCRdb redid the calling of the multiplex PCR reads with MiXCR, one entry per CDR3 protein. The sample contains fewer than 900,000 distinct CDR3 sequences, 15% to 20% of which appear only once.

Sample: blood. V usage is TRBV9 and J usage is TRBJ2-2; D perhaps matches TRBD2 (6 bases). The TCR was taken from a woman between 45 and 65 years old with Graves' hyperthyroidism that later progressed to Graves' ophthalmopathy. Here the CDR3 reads CASSVGLANTGELFF. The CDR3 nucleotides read TGTGCCAGCAGCGTGGGACTGGCGAACACCGGGGAGCTGTTTTTT.